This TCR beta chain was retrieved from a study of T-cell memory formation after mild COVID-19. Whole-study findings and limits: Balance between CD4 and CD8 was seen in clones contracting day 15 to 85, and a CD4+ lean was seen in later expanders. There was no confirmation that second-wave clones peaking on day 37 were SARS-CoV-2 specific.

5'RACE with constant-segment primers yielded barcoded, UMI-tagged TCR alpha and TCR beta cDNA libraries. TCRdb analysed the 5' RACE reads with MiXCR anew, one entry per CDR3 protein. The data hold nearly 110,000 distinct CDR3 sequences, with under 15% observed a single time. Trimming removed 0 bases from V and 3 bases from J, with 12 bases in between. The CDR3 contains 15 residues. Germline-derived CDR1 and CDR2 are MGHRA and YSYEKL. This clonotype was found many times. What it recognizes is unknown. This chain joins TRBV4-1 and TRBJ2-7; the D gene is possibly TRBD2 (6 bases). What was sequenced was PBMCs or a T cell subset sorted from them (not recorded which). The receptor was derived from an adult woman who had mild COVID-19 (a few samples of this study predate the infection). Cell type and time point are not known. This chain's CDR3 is CASSQDRGSGYEQYF. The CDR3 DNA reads TGCGCCAGCAGCCAAGATAGAGGTAGCGGCTACGAGCAGTACTTC.